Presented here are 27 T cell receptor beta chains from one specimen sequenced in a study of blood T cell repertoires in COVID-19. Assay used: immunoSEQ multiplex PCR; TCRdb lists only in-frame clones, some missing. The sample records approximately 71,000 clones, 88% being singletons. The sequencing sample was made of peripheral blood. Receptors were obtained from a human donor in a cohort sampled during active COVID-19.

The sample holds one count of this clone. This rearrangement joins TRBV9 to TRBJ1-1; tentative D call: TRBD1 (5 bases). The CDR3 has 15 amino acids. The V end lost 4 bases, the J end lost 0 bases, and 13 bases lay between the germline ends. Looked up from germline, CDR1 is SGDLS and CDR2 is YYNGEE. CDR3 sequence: CASSPTALMNTEAFF. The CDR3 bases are TGTGCCAGCAGCCCGACAGCCCTCATGAACACTGAAGCTTTCTTT.

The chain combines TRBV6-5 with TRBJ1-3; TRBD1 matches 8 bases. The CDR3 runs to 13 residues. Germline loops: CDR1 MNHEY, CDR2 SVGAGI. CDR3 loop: CAVPGQERNTIYF. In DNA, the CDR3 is TGTGCTGTGCCGGGACAGGAGAGAAACACCATATATTTT.

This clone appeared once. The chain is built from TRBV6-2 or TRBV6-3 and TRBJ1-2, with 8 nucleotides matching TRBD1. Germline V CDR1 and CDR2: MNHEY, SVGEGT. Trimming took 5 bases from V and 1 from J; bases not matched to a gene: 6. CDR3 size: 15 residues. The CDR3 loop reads CASSAGQGYNYGYTF. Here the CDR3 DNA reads TGTGCCAGCAGTGCTGGACAGGGATATAACTATGGCTACACCTTC.

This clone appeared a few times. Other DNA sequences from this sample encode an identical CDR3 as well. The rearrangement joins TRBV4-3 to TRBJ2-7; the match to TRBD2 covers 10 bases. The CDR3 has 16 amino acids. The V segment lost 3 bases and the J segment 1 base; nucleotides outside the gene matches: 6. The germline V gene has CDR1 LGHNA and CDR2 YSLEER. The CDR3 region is CASSQDLAGASYEQYF. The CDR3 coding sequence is TGCGCCAGCAGCCAGGATCTAGCGGGGGCTTCCTACGAGCAGTACTTC.

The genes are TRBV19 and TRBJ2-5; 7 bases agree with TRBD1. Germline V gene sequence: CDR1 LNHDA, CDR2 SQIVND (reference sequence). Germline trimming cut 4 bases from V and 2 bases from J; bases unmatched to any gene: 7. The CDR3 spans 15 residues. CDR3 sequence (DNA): TGTGCCAGTAGTAGGCGGCGACAGGGACAAGAGACCCAGTACTTC. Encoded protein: CASSRRRQGQETQYF. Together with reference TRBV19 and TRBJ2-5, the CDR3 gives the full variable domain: DGGITQSPKYLFRKEGQNVTLSCEQNLNHDAMYWYRQDPGQGLRLIYYSQIVNDFQKGDIAEGYSVSREKKESFPLTVTSAQKNPTAFYLCASSRRRQGQETQYFGPGTRLLVL.

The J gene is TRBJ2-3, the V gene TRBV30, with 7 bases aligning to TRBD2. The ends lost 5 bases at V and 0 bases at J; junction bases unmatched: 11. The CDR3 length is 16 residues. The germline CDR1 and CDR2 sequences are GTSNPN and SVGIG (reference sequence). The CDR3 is CAWGRGPGLSTDTQYF. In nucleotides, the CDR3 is TGTGCCTGGGGGAGGGGTCCGGGACTGAGCACAGATACGCAGTATTTT.

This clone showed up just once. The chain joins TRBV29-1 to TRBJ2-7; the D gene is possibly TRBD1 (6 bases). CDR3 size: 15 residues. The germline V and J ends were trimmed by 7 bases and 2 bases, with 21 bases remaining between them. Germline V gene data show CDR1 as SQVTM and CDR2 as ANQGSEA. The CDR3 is CSADGPQGPPYEQYF. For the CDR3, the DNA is TGCAGCGCCGATGGTCCGCAGGGGCCCCCCTACGAGCAGTACTTC.

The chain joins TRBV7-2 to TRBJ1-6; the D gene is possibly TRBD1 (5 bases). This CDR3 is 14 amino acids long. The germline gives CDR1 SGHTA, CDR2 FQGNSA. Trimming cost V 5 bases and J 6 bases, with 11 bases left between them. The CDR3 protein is CASSRDYLNSPLHF. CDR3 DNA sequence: TGTGCCAGCAGCCGGGACTACCTTAATTCACCCCTCCACTTT.

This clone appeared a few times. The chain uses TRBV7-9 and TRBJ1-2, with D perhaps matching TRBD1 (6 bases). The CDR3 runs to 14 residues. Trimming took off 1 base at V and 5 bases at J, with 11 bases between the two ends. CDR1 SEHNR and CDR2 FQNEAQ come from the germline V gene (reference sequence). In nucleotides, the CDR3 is TGTGCCAGCAGCTTAGAAGGGGGTTGGTATGGCTACACCTTC. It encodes CASSLEGGWYGYTF.

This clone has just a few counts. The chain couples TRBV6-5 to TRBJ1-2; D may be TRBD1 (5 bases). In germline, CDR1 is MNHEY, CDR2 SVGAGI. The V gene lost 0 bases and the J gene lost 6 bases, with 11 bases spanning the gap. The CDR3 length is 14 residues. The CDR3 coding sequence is TGTGCCAGCAGTTACTCGGCAAGGGGCGATGGCTACACCTTC. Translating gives CASSYSARGDGYTF.

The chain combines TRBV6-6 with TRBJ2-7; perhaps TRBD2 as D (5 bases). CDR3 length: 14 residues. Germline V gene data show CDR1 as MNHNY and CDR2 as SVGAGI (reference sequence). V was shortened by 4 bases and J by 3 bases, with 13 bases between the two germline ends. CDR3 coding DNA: TGTGCCAGCAGTTCTACCCAGAGGGTCTACGAGCAGTACTTC. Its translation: CASSSTQRVYEQYF.

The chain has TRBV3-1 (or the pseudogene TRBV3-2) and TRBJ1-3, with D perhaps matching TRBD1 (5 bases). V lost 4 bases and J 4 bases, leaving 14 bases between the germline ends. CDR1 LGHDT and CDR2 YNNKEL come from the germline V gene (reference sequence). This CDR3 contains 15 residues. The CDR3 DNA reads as TGTGCCAGCAGCCCGGGGGGAGGAGCGGGAAACACCATATATTTT. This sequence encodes CASSPGGGAGNTIYF.

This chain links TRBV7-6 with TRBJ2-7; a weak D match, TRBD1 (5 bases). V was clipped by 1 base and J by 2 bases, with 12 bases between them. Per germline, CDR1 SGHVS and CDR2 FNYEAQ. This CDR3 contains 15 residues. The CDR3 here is CASSLVDSQPYEQYF. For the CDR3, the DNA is TGTGCCAGCAGCTTAGTCGACAGCCAACCCTACGAGCAGTACTTC.

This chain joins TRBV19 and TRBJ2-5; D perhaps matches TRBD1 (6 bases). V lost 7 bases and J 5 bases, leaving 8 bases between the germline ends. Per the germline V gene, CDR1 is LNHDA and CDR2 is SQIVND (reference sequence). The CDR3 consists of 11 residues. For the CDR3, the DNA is TGTGCCAGTACCCAGGGGGAGACCCAGTACTTC. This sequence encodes CASTQGETQYF.

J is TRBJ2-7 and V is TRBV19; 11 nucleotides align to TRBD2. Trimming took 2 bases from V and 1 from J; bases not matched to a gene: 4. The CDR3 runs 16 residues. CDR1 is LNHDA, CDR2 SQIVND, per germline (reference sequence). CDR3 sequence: CASSIRASGRSYEQYF. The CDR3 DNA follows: TGTGCCAGTAGTATACGTGCTAGCGGGAGGTCCTACGAGCAGTACTTC.

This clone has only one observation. The CDR3: CAAYWEGTDTQYF. The CDR3, as DNA: TGTGCCGCCTACTGGGAGGGCACAGATACGCAGTATTTT. The V gene is TRBV24-1, the J gene TRBJ2-3; the D gene is possibly TRBD2 (6 bases). V was pared by 12 bases and J by 1 base, with 13 bases between. CDR3 size: 13 residues. Germline V gene data show CDR1 as KGHDR and CDR2 as SFDVKD.

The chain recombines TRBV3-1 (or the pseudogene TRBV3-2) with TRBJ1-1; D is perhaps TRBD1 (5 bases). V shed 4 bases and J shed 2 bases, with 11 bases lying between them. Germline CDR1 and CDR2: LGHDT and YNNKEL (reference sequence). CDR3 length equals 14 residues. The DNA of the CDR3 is TGTGCCAGCAGCCCGCACGACAGTAACACTGAAGCTTTCTTT. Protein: CASSPHDSNTEAFF.

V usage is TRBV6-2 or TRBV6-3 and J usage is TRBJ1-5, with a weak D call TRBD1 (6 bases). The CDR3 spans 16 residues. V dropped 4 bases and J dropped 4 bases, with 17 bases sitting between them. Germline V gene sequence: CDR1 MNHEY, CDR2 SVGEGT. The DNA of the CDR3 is TGTGCCAGCAGTTCGGGGGGGGCAGACTCAAATCAGCCCCAGCATTTT. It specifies CASSSGGADSNQPQHF.

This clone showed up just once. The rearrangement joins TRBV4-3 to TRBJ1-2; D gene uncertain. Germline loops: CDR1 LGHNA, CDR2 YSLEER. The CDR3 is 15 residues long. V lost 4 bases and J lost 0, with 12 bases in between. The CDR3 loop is CASSPNLHSNYGYTF. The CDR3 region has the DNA TGCGCCAGCAGCCCTAACCTGCATTCTAACTATGGCTACACCTTC.

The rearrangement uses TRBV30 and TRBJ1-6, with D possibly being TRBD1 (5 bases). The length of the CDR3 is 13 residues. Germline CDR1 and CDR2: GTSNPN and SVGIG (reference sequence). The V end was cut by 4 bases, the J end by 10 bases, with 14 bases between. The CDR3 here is CAWTAPGGSPLHF. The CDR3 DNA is TGTGCCTGGACCGCCCCGGGGGGGTCACCCCTCCACTTT.

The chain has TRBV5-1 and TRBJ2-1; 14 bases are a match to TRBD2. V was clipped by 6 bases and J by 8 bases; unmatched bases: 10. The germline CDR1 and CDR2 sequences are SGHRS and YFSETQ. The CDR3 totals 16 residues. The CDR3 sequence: CASTRLAGGSGDEQFF. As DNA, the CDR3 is TGCGCCAGCACCCGACTAGCGGGAGGGTCTGGCGATGAGCAGTTCTTC.

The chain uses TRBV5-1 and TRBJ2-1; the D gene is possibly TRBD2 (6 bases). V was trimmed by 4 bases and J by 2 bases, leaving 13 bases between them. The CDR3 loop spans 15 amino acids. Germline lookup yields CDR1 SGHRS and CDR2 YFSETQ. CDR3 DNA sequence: TGCGCCAGCAGCCGGGGCGGGGCGGCCTACAATGAGCAGTTCTTC. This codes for CASSRGGAAYNEQFF.

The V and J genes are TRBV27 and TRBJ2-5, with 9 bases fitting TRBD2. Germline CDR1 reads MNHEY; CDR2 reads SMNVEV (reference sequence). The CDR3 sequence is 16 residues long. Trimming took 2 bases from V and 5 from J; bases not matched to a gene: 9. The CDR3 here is CASSLGLAGSRETQYF. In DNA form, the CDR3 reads TGTGCCAGCAGTTTAGGGCTAGCGGGGTCGAGGGAGACCCAGTACTTC.

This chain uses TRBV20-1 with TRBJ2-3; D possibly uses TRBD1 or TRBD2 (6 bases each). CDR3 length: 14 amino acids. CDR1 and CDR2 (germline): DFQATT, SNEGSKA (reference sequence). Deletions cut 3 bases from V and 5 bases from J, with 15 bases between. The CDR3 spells CSASGGGVLDTQYF. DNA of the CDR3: TGCAGTGCTAGTGGGGGCGGGGTATTAGATACGCAGTATTTT.

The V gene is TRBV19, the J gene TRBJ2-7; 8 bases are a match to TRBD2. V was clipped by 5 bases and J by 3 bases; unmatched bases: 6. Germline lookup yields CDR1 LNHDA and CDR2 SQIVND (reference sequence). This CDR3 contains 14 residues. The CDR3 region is CASSPSGGIYEQYF. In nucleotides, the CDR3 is TGTGCCAGTAGTCCTTCGGGGGGGATCTACGAGCAGTACTTC.

CDR3 in DNA: TGTGCCAGCAGTCTCTCCGTCGGACTAGCGGACACAGATACGCAGTATTTT. It specifies CASSLSVGLADTDTQYF. V usage is TRBV28 and J usage is TRBJ2-3; 10 bases fit TRBD2. V lost 5 bases, J lost 2 bases, and 10 bases stayed unmatched. CDR1 is MDHEN and CDR2 is SYDVKM in the germline V gene. The CDR3 contains 17 residues.

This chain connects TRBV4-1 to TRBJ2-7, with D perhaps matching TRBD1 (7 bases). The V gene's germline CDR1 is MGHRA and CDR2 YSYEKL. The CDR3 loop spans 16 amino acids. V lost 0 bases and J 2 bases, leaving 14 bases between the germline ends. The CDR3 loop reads CASSQDGGTAPYEQYF. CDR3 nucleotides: TGCGCCAGCAGCCAAGATGGGGGGACAGCCCCCTACGAGCAGTACTTC.